This is a list of T cell receptor beta chains from one sample in a study of T cells in Graves' hyperthyroidism and ophthalmopathy. In TCRdb, the multiplex PCR reads were re-called with MiXCR into one record per CDR3 protein. In the table there are some 250,000 distinct CDR3 sequences, roughly 15% of which are singletons. The sample was blood. All receptors derive from a woman aged 45-65 years with Graves' hyperthyroidism that later progressed to Graves' ophthalmopathy. Both conserved end residues are part of each CDR3. Each record gives: J gene, clone size, D gene, V gene, CDR3 DNA, CDR3 protein. The D gene is left open where the match is weak. Clone size appears in some rows only: once, few, many, or a class for an expanded clone.

TRBJ2-4 many TRBD1 TRBV12-3/TRBV12-4 TGTGCCAGCAGTTTAGCCAAGCTTTCAGGGGGCGCGGGCAAAAACATTCAGTACTTC CASSLAKLSGGAGKNIQYF
TRBJ1-2 . . TRBV12-3/TRBV12-4 TGTGCCAGCAGTTTTTATATTTATGGCTACACCTTC CASSFYIYGYTF
TRBJ2-3 many . TRBV7-9 TGTGCCAGCAGGTCCGGGGAGGATACGCAGTATTTT CASRSGEDTQYF
TRBJ2-5 many . TRBV24-1 TGTGCCACCAGTGTTCCTGGACAGAGCCAAGAGACCCAGTACTTC CATSVPGQSQETQYF
TRBJ1-1 . . TRBV6-9 TGTGCCAGCAGTTACGGCAGGGCGAACACTGAAGCTTTCTTT CASSYGRANTEAFF
TRBJ2-3 many . TRBV27 TGTGCCAGCAGTTTAAGACTAGTCACAGATACGCAGTATTTT CASSLRLVTDTQYF
TRBJ1-3 . . TRBV18 TGTGCCAGCTCAAACCTTGAGGCTAGCTCTGGAAACACCATATATTTT CASSNLEASSGNTIYF
TRBJ2-7 . . TRBV11-1 TGTGCCAGCAGCTTAGAGTGGGGGGTATCCTACGAGCAGTACTTC CASSLEWGVSYEQYF
TRBJ2-1 many TRBD2 TRBV7-2 TGTGCCAGCAGCCCCCCCCCGGGACTAGTCAATGAGCAGTTCTTC CASSPPPGLVNEQFF
TRBJ2-1 . TRBD2 TRBV28 TGTGCCACTCTACGACTAGCGGGAGCTCTTGGGATAGATGAGCAGTTCTTC CATLRLAGALGIDEQFF
TRBJ2-7 many . TRBV6-1 TGTGCCACCAGGGGCCCTAACTCCTACGAGCAGTACTTC CATRGPNSYEQYF
TRBJ2-7 . TRBD2 TRBV9 TGTGCCAGTTCTAGCGGGGGACCCTACGAGCAGTACTTC CASSSGGPYEQYF
TRBJ2-7 many TRBD1 TRBV20-1 TGCAGTGCTAGGGCCCGGGACAGGGTTATATACGAGCAGTACTTC CSARARDRVIYEQYF
TRBJ2-7 few TRBD1 TRBV9 TGTGCCAGCAGCGTAGGCGCTGGGGGACAGGGGGTCGAGCAGTACTTC CASSVGAGGQGVEQYF
TRBJ2-5 . . TRBV5-1 TGCGCCAGCAGCTTGGGTTCGGGAAAAGAGACCCAGTACTTC CASSLGSGKETQYF
TRBJ1-4 . TRBD1 TRBV4-1 TGCGCCAGCAGCCCGCTGGGACAGAGTCGACAAAAACTGTTTTTT CASSPLGQSRQKLFF
TRBJ2-5 . TRBD1 TRBV6-1 TGTGCCAGCAGCCGACAGGGGGCAGGGGAGACCCAGTACTTC CASSRQGAGETQYF
TRBJ2-5 many . TRBV11-3 TGTGCCAGCAGCCTACACGTGGGGGAGACCCAGTACTTC CASSLHVGETQYF
TRBJ1-1 many TRBD1 TRBV18 TGTGCCAGCTCCCTACAGGGGGCCATGTACACTGAAGCTTTCTTT CASSLQGAMYTEAFF
TRBJ2-7 . . TRBV5-1 TGCGCCAGCAGCTTGGAACCACGCTACGAGCAGTACTTC CASSLEPRYEQYF